This is a list of T cell receptor beta chains from one sample in a study of control samples from healthy donors and cancer patients. Some clones are missing from TCRdb's copy, which holds only in-frame ones; the method was immunoSEQ multiplex PCR. Of roughly 190,000 clones detected, 91% appear once; the ten largest clones hold approximately 1.5%. The sequencing input was blood. All receptors come from a woman in her thirties in good health. Each CDR3 is given with its conserved first and last residue. D genes are given only for firm matches. The size entry is marked missing in some rows and otherwise reads once, few, many or a size class.

TRBJ1-1 once NA TRBV7-3 TGTGCCAGCAGCTTAAACCGGAACACTGAAGCTTTCTTT CASSLNRNTEAFF
TRBJ2-6 NA NA TRBV28 TGTGCCAGCAGTGGCGGTGGGGCTGGGGCCAACGTCCTGACTTTC CASSGGGAGANVLTF
TRBJ2-1 NA NA TRBV2 TGTGCCAGCGGAATGAGGACAGCAAATGAGCAGTTCTTC CASGMRTANEQFF
TRBJ1-2 NA NA TRBV5-1 TGCGCCAGCAGCTTGCGGCAGGGAGGAAGCTATGGCTACACCTTC CASSLRQGGSYGYTF
TRBJ2-7 NA TRBD2 TRBV11-2 TGTGCCAGCAGCTCGCGGACTAGCGGGAGGGGTTACGAGCAGTACTTC CASSSRTSGRGYEQYF
TRBJ1-5 NA NA TRBV10-3 TGTGCCATCAGTGACCCAGGTGATACTAGCAATCAGCCCCAGCATTTT CAISDPGDTSNQPQHF
TRBJ2-1 NA NA TRBV2 TGTGCCAGCAGTGGACAGATTAACTACAATGAGCAGTTCTTC CASSGQINYNEQFF
TRBJ2-1 NA NA TRBV18 TGTGCCAGCTCCCCAGGGGATGAGCAGTTCTTC CASSPGDEQFF
TRBJ1-2 NA NA TRBV5-6 TGTGCCAGCAGCTCGCCCACAGGGAATGGCTACACCTTC CASSSPTGNGYTF
TRBJ2-3 NA NA TRBV5-4 TGTGCCAGCAGGGTCAAAGGGACTTCCACAGATACGCAGTATTTT CASRVKGTSTDTQYF
TRBJ2-7 NA TRBD2 TRBV7-2 TGTGCCAGCAGCCCACTAGCGGGACAGGAGCAGTACTTC CASSPLAGQEQYF
TRBJ2-1 NA NA TRBV4-2 TGTGCCAGCAGCCAAGTGGCGGACTCCTACAATGAGCAGTTCTTC CASSQVADSYNEQFF
TRBJ2-7 once TRBD1 TRBV5-6 TGTGCCAGCAGCGAGGTTAGGACAGGGGGCGCCGAGCAGTACTTC CASSEVRTGGAEQYF
TRBJ1-5 NA NA TRBV7-2 TGTGCCAGCAGCCCAGAAATGAATCAGCCCCAGCATTTT CASSPEMNQPQHF
TRBJ1-2 NA TRBD1 TRBV18 TGTGCCAGCTCACCAGGACAGGCTCTTAACTATGGCTACACCTTC CASSPGQALNYGYTF
TRBJ2-3 NA NA TRBV19 TGTGCCAGCTCCCAGGGGTACACAGATACGCAGTATTTT CASSQGYTDTQYF
TRBJ1-2 NA TRBD1 TRBV14 TGTGCCAGCAGCCAAGGTCCACAGGGGTTTGGTTACACCTTC CASSQGPQGFGYTF
TRBJ2-5 few TRBD1 TRBV25-1 TGTGCCAGCAGTGAAAGGGACGTGGACAGGAACCAAGAGACCCAGTACTTC CASSERDVDRNQETQYF
TRBJ2-7 NA TRBD1 TRBV11-3 TGTGCCAGCAGCCGTGGACAGGGGGCCCACGAGCAGTACTTC CASSRGQGAHEQYF
TRBJ2-7 NA TRBD2 TRBV4-3 TGCGCCAGCAGCCAGCAACTAGCGGAGGAATACGAGCAGTACTTC CASSQQLAEEYEQYF